This T cell receptor beta chain emerged from a study of PD-1 blockade in classical Hodgkin lymphoma. Worth noting for this clone: Its cognate antigen is unknown.

General observations from the study: Patients excluded were those beginning nivolumab under 1 year after ASCT.

The assay was immunoSEQ multiplex PCR, and TCRdb's table has in-frame clones only and misses some. The top ten clones hold around 24% of a sample with some 4,500 clones, over 70% of them seen once. Autologous stem cell transplantation was followed by relapse in every patient, and brentuximab vedotin exposure varied. Magnetic negative selection was used to purify CD8+ T cells from thawed PBMCs. V shed 3 bases, J shed 6 bases, and the junction held 5 bases outside the gene matches. Germline-derived CDR1 and CDR2 are MNHNS and SASEGT. This CDR3 region has 15 residues. V is TRBV6-1 and J is TRBJ2-1, with 10 positions matching TRBD2. This clonotype originated in a human donor with classical Hodgkin lymphoma. Sequenced here: CD8+ T cells from blood, sampled at baseline. CDR3 loop: CASSERTSGINEQFF. The CDR3 nucleotides read TGTGCCAGCAGTGAGCGGACTAGCGGCATCAATGAGCAGTTCTTC.